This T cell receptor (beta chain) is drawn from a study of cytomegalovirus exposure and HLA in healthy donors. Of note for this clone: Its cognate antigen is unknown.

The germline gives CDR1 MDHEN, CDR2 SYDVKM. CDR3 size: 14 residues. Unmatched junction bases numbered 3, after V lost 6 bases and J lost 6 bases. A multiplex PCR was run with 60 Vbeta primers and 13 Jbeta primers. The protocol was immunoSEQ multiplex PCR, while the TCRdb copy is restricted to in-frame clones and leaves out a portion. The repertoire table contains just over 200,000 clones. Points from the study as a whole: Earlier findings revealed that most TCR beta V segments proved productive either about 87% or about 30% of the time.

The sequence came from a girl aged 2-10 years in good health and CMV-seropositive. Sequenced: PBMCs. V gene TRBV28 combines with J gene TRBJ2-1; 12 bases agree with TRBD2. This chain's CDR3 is CASRTSGSINEQFF. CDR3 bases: TGTGCCAGCAGGACTAGCGGGAGTATCAATGAGCAGTTCTTC. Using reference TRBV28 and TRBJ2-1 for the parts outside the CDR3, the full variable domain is DVKVTQSSRYLVKRTGEKVFLECVQDMDHENMFWYRQDPGLGLRLIYFSYDVKMKEKGDIPEGYSVSREKKERFSLILESASTNQTSMYLCASRTSGSINEQFFGPGTRLTVL.